This TCR beta chain was found in a study of T-cell reconstitution after alpha-beta-depleted transplantation in children. CDR3 length equals 13 residues. Germline-derived CDR1 and CDR2 are SGHDT and YYEEEE. V lost 2 bases and J 2 bases, leaving 8 bases between the germline ends. As it was prepared, the TCRbeta library received unique molecular identifiers. TCRdb reprocessed the PCR reads via MiXCR and lists one record per CDR3 protein. The table has around 16,000 distinct CDR3 sequences, around 8% seen once; the top ten hold less than 40%. Findings of the study overall: Roughly two months post-transplant, alpha-beta T cells reportedly originated from several hundred graft clones that had expanded.

This clonotype was picked up many times. Its target is unknown. The sequencing here drew on PBMCs, mostly from graft donor cells, taken 60 days after TCRalphabeta/CD19-depleted stem cell transplant. This sequence was found in a boy under three years old who had a stem cell transplant for Wiskott-Aldrich syndrome, so the T cells may come from the graft donor. The chain combines TRBV5-6 with TRBJ2-7, with a possible D match to TRBD2 (5 bases). The CDR3 nucleotides read TGTGCCAGCAGCTTACGGGGTCCCTACGAGCAGTACTTC. Translation: CASSLRGPYEQYF.